What follows are 17 T cell receptor beta chains derived from one specimen sequenced in a study of T cell repertoires and Cas9 in healthy adults. Sequenced by immunoSEQ multiplex PCR; TCRdb stores in-frame clones only, minus some. The repertoire holds about 22,000 clones, with about 90% as singletons. The sequenced material came from CD4+ effector T cells (CD127+, CD25-, CD137-, CD154-) from PBMCs; culture status not recorded. The receptors were gathered from a human donor in good health.

The genes are TRBV6-1 and TRBJ2-7; TRBD1 might be the D (7 bases). V gave up 4 bases and J gave up 2 bases, with 18 bases separating them. CDR1 MNHNS and CDR2 SASEGT come from the germline V gene. The CDR3 totals 16 residues. The CDR3 sequence is CASSGPEGGGTYEQYF. The CDR3 DNA is TGTGCCAGCAGTGGGCCCGAAGGGGGCGGGACCTACGAGCAGTACTTC.

This clone was seen more than once but under ten times. V is TRBV7-4 and J is TRBJ2-7, with D perhaps matching TRBD1 (6 bases). V lost 10 bases to trimming and J lost 2 bases, with 18 bases between them. The CDR3 has 14 amino acids. Looked up from germline, CDR1 is SGHVT and CDR2 is SQSDAQ. This CDR3 reads CATKGVSEAYEQYF. The CDR3 DNA is TGTGCCACCAAGGGGGTATCGGAGGCCTACGAGCAGTACTTC.

This clone was found once. The chain uses TRBV7-3 and TRBJ2-1; 11 bases agree with TRBD2. The junction had 9 bases not matched to a gene; V was cut back by 1 base and J by 10 bases. Germline-derived CDR1 and CDR2 are SGHTA and FQGTGA. There are 16 residues in the CDR3. The CDR3 sequence is CASSLNELSGRAEQFF. The CDR3 coding sequence is TGTGCCAGCAGCTTAAATGAGCTTAGCGGGAGGGCCGAGCAGTTCTTC.

The rearrangement joins TRBV28 to TRBJ1-2, with D perhaps matching TRBD1 (5 bases). Per germline, CDR1 MDHEN and CDR2 SYDVKM. The CDR3 contains 13 residues. The ends were cut back, 11 bases at V and 6 bases at J, with 19 bases in the middle. The CDR3, as DNA: TGTGCCTCCAGCCGGGACCGCCTCGATGGCTACACCTTC. As protein: CASSRDRLDGYTF.

The chain recombines TRBV5-4 with TRBJ2-1; D gene uncertain. Germline V gene lookup returns CDR1 SGHNT and CDR2 YYREEE (reference sequence). This CDR3 is built from 14 residues. V lost 1 base and J 2 bases, leaving 7 bases between the germline ends. CDR3 nucleotide sequence: TGTGCCAGCAGCTTGTATCTGGCCTACAATGAGCAGTTCTTC. Protein sequence: CASSLYLAYNEQFF.

The chain has TRBV7-8 and TRBJ2-1; D remains unclear. CDR3 length: 11 residues. The germline gives CDR1 SGHVS, CDR2 FQNEAQ. V was clipped by 8 bases and J by 5 bases, with 7 bases between them. Here the CDR3 DNA reads TGTGCCAGCGCGGTGGACAATGAGCAGTTCTTC. Encoded protein: CASAVDNEQFF.

The chain joins TRBV7-9 to TRBJ2-3; D unresolved. CDR1 and CDR2 (germline): SEHNR, FQNEAQ (reference sequence). V shed 0 bases and J shed 0 bases, with 4 bases lying between them. The CDR3 has 14 amino acids. CDR3 DNA sequence: TGTGCCAGCAGCTTAGCGGGGAGCACAGATACGCAGTATTTT. This gives the protein CASSLAGSTDTQYF.

Here the CDR3 reads CASSAGRLSSSYNEQFF. The CDR3 nucleotides are TGTGCCAGCAGCGCAGGTCGTCTTTCTAGCTCCTACAATGAGCAGTTCTTC. The chain joins TRBV9 to TRBJ2-1; no definite D call. Deletions cut 3 bases from V and 0 bases from J, with 16 bases between. The CDR3 covers 17 residues. Germline CDR1 SGDLS, CDR2 YYNGEE.

The J gene is TRBJ2-3, the V gene TRBV6-6, with TRBD1 as a possible D gene (6 bases). Deletions cut 2 bases from V and 9 bases from J, with 18 bases between. This CDR3 region has 15 residues. Germline CDR1 MNHNY, CDR2 SVGAGI (reference sequence). The CDR3 sequence is CASSYAGDPRWTQYF. In DNA form, the CDR3 reads TGTGCCAGCAGTTACGCAGGGGACCCACGTTGGACGCAGTATTTT.

The chain employs TRBV7-2 and TRBJ1-2; the D is unclear. Per the germline V gene, CDR1 is SGHTA and CDR2 is FQGNSA. Trimming took off 1 base at V and 1 base at J, with 10 bases between the two ends. The CDR3 totals 15 residues. CDR3 in amino acids: CASSLDPGYNYGYTF. The CDR3 DNA is TGTGCCAGCAGCTTAGATCCGGGTTATAACTATGGCTACACCTTC.

This chain uses TRBV9 with TRBJ2-1, with D perhaps matching TRBD2 (6 bases). Germline-derived CDR1 and CDR2 are SGDLS and YYNGEE. CDR3 length: 15 amino acids. Trimming removed 0 bases from V and 5 bases from J, with 12 bases in between. CDR3 loop: CASSVGGGANNEQFF. The CDR3 region has the DNA TGTGCCAGCAGCGTAGGTGGCGGGGCCAACAATGAGCAGTTCTTC.

This CDR3 reads CAISGLAGSSYEQYF. In DNA form, the CDR3 reads TGTGCCATCAGCGGACTAGCGGGTTCGTCCTACGAGCAGTACTTC. The rearrangement uses TRBV10-3 and TRBJ2-7; 11 nucleotides align to TRBD2. With V trimmed by 6 bases and J by 1 base, 5 bases remained unmatched. This CDR3 comprises 15 residues. In germline, CDR1 is ENHRY, CDR2 SYGVKD.

This clone was observed a few times. The chain couples TRBV11-3 to TRBJ2-1; a possible D gene is TRBD2 (7 bases). Trimming cost V 3 bases and J 7 bases, with 13 bases left between them. Germline V gives CDR1 SGHNT, CDR2 YENEEA. The CDR3 covers 14 residues. This chain's CDR3 is CASSFGGPQNEQFF. DNA for the CDR3: TGTGCCAGCAGCTTCGGGGGGCCCCAAAATGAGCAGTTCTTC.

V usage is TRBV27 and J usage is TRBJ2-5; 9 positions agree with TRBD2. Per germline, CDR1 MNHEY and CDR2 SMNVEV (reference sequence). The ends lost 3 bases at V and 4 bases at J; junction bases unmatched: 9. The CDR3 totals 16 residues. CDR3 sequence: CASSFGAGGPRETQYF. In DNA form, the CDR3 reads TGTGCCAGCAGTTTTGGGGCGGGAGGGCCACGAGAGACCCAGTACTTC.

The chain links TRBV7-6 to TRBJ2-3; 12 positions match TRBD2. Germline V CDR1 and CDR2: SGHVS, FNYEAQ. This CDR3 is 14 amino acids long. The J segment lost 3 bases and the V segment lost 6 bases, leaving 1 base of the junction unmatched. The CDR3 reads CASRTSGSTDTQYF. In DNA, the CDR3 is TGTGCCAGCAGGACTAGCGGGAGTACAGATACGCAGTATTTT.

A single count supports this clone. The rearrangement uses TRBV28 and TRBJ2-7; D is tentatively TRBD1 or TRBD2 (6 bases each). Per germline, CDR1 MDHEN and CDR2 SYDVKM. The V and J ends lost 11 bases and 0 bases respectively, with 17 bases between them. This CDR3 is built from 14 residues. CDR3 loop: CAHSWGASSYEQYF. CDR3 DNA: TGTGCCCATTCTTGGGGGGCTAGCTCCTACGAGCAGTACTTC. Full variable domain (rest looked up from reference TRBV28 and TRBJ2-7): DVKVTQSSRYLVKRTGEKVFLECVQDMDHENMFWYRQDPGLGLRLIYFSYDVKMKEKGDIPEGYSVSREKKERFSLILESASTNQTSMYLCAHSWGASSYEQYFGPGTRLTVT.

The V call is TRBV14, the J call TRBJ1-6; D may be TRBD1 (6 bases). Trimming stripped 3 bases from V and 11 bases from J, with 14 bases between. Germline CDR1 is SGHDN and CDR2 is FVKESK. The CDR3 consists of 14 residues. The CDR3 DNA sequence: TGTGCCAGCAGCCAGACAGGCGGTTCGGCACCCCTCCACTTT. Amino acids: CASSQTGGSAPLHF.